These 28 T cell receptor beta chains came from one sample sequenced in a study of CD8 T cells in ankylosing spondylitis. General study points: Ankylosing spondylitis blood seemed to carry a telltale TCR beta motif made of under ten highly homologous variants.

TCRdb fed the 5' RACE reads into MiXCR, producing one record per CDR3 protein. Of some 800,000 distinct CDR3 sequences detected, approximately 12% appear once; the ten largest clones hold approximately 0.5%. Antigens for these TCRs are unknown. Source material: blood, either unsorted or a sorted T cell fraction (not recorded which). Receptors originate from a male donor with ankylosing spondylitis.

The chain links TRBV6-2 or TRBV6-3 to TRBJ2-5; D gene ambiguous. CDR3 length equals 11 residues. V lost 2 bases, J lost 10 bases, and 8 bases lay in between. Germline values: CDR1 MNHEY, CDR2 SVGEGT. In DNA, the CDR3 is TGTGCCAGCAGTTACCATGGGGACCAGTACTTC. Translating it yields CASSYHGDQYF.

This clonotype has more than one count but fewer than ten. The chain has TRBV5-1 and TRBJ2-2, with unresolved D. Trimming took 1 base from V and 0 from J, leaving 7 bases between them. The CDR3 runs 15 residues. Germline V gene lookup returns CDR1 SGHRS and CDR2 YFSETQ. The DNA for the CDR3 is TGCGCCAGCAGCTTGCGCAGGCCGAACACCGGGGAGCTGTTTTTT. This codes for CASSLRRPNTGELFF.

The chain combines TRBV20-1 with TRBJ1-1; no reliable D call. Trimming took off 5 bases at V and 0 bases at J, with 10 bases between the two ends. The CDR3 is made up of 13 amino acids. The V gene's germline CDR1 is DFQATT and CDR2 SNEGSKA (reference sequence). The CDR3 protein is CSADSSVNTEAFF. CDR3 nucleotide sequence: TGCAGTGCTGACTCCTCCGTGAACACTGAAGCTTTCTTT.

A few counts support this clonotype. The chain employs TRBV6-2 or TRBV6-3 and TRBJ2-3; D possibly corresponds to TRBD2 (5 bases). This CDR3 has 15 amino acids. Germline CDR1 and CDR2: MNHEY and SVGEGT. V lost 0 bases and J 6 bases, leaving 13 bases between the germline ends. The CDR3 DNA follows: TGTGCCAGCAGTTACTCGAGAGGACTCCGGGATACGCAGTATTTT. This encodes CASSYSRGLRDTQYF.

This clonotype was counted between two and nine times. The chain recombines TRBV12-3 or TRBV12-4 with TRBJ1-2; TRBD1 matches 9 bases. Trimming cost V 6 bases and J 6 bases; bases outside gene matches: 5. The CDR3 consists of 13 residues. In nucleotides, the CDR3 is TGTGCCAGCAGCCCGGACAGGGGAGATGGCTACACCTTC. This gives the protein CASSPDRGDGYTF.

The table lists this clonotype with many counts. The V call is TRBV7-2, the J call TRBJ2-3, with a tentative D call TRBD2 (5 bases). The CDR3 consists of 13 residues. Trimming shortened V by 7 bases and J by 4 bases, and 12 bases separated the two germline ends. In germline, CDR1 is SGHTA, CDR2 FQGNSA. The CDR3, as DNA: TGTGCCAGCACCTTCCGGCGGGCAGATACGCAGTATTTT. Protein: CASTFRRADTQYF. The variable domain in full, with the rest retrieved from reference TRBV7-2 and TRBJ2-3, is GAGVSQSPSNKVTEKGKDVELRCDPISGHTALYWYRQSLGQGLEFLIYFQGNSAPDKSGLPSDRFSAERTGGSVSTLTIQRTQQEDSAVYLCASTFRRADTQYFGPGTRLTVL.

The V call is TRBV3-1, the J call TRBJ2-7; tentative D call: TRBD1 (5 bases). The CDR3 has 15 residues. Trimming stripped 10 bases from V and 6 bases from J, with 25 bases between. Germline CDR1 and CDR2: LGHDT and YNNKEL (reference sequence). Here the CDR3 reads CANRPWTGPPGEQYF. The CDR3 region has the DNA TGTGCCAACAGGCCCTGGACGGGCCCACCGGGCGAGCAGTACTTC.

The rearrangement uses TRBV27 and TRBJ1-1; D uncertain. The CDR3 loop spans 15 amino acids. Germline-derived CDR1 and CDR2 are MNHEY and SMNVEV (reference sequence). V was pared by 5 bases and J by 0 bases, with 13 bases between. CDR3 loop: CASSVIATLNTEAFF. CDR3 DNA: TGTGCCAGCAGTGTAATAGCCACTCTGAACACTGAAGCTTTCTTT.

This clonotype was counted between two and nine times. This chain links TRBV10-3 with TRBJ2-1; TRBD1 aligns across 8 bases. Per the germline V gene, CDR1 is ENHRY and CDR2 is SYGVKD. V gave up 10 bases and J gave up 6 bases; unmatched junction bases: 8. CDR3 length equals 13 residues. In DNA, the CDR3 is TGTGCCACAGCGAACACAGGGGGCAATGAGCAGTTCTTC. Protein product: CATANTGGNEQFF.

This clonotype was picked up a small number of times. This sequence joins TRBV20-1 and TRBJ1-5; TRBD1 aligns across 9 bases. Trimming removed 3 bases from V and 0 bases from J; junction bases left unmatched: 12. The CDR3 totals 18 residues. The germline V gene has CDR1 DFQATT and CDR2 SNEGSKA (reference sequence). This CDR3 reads CSARHAPGQGLSNQPQHF. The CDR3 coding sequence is TGCAGTGCTAGGCACGCTCCGGGACAGGGCCTTAGCAATCAGCCCCAGCATTTT.

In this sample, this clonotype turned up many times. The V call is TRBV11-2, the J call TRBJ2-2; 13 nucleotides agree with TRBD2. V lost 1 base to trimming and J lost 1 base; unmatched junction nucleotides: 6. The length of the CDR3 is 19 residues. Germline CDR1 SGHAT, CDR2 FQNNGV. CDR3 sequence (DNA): TGTGCCAGCAGCTTAGGGACTAGCGGGAGACGATTGAACACCGGGGAGCTGTTTTTT. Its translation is CASSLGTSGRRLNTGELFF.

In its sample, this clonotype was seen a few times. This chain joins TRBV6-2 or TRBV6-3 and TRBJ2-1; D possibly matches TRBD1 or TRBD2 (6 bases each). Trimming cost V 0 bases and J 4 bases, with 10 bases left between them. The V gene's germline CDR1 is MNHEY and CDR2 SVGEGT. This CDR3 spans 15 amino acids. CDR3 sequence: CASSYSTRGYNEQFF. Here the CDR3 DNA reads TGTGCCAGCAGTTACTCGACTAGGGGGTACAATGAGCAGTTCTTC.

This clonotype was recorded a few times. The chain's CDR3 is CASSWGQMNTEAFF. CDR3 coding DNA: TGCGCCAGCAGCTGGGGACAGATGAACACTGAAGCTTTCTTT. The gene calls are TRBV5-1 and TRBJ1-1; 7 nucleotides agree with TRBD1. V shed 3 bases and J 0 bases; nucleotides not matched to a gene: 2. The length of the CDR3 is 14 residues. Germline CDR1 SGHRS, CDR2 YFSETQ.

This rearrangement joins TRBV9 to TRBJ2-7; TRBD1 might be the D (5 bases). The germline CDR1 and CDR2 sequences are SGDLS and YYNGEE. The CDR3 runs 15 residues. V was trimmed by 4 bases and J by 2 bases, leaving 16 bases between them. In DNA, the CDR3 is TGTGCCAGCAGCCCAGAAGGGGAACCCGCCTACGAGCAGTACTTC. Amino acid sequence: CASSPEGEPAYEQYF.

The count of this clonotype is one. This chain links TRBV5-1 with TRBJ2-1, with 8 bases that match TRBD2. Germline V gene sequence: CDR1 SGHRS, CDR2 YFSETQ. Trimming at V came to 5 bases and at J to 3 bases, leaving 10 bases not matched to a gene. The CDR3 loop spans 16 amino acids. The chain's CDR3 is CASSPVPAGDYNEQFF. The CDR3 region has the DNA TGCGCCAGCAGTCCGGTTCCAGCGGGGGACTACAATGAGCAGTTCTTC.

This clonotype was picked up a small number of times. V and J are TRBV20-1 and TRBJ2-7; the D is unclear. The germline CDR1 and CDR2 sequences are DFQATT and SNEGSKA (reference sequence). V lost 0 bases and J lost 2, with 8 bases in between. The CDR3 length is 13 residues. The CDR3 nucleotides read TGCAGTGCTAGAGATTTTGGAACCTACGAGCAGTACTTC. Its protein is CSARDFGTYEQYF.

For the CDR3, the DNA is TGTGCCAGCTCACCAGGACAGGGGACGGGCTCACCCCTCCACTTT. The encoded protein is CASSPGQGTGSPLHF. V and J are TRBV18 and TRBJ1-6; TRBD1 matches at 9 bases. The CDR3 contains 15 residues. Germline V gene data show CDR1 as KGHSH and CDR2 as LQKENI. After removal of 2 bases from V and 10 bases from J, the junction contained 6 bases not matched to a gene.

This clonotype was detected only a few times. The CDR3 protein is CASRQNQGNYGYTF. CDR3 bases: TGTGCCAGCAGACAAAACCAGGGGAACTATGGCTACACCTTC. This chain joins TRBV7-8 and TRBJ1-2; D is perhaps TRBD1 (6 bases). CDR1 is SGHVS, CDR2 FQNEAQ, per germline. Deletions cut 6 bases from V and 2 bases from J, with 13 bases between. The CDR3 is made up of 14 amino acids.

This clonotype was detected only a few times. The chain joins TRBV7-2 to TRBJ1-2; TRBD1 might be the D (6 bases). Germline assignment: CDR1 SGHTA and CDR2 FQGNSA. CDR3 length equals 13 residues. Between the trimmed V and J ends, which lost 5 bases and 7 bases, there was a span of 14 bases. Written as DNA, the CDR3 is TGTGCCAGCAGCCCCGGGGAGGGGGTTGGCTACACCTTC. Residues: CASSPGEGVGYTF.

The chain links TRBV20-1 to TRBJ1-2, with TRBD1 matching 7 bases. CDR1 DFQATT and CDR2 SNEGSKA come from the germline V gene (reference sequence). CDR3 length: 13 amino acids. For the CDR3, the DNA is TGCAGCGGCGTGAAGGGGGCATCTATGGATGGCACCTTC. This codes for CSGVKGASMDGTF.

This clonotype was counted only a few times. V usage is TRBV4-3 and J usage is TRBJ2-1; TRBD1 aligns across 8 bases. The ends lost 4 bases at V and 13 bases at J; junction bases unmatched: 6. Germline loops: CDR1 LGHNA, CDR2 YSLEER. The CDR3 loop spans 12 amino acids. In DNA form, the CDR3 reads TGCGCCAGCAGCCCTTCAGGGGGCAACCAGTTCTTC. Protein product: CASSPSGGNQFF.

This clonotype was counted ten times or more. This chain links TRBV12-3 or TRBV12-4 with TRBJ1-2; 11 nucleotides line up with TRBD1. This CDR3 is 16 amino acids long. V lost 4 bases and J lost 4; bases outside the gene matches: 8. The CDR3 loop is CASSSLGQGELYGYTF. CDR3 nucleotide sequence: TGTGCCAGCAGTTCTCTGGGACAGGGGGAACTCTATGGCTACACCTTC.

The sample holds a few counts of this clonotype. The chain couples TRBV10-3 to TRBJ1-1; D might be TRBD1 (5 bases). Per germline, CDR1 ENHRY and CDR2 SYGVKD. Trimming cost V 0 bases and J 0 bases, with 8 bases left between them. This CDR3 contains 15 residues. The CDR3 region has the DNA TGTGCCATCAGTGAGTCGGGGGGAGTGAACACTGAAGCTTTCTTT. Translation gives CAISESGGVNTEAFF.

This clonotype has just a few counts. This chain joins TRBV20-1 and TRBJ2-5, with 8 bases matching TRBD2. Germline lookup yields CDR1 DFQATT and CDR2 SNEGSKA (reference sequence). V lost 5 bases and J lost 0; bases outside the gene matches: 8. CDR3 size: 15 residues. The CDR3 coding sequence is TGCAGTGCTCGACTAGCGATCACGTACCAAGAGACCCAGTACTTC. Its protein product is CSARLAITYQETQYF.

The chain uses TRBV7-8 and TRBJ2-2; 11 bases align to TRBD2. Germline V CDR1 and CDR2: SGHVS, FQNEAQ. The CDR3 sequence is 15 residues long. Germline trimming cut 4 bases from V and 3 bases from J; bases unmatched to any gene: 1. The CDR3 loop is CASSSSGGYTGELFF. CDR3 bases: TGTGCCAGCAGCTCTAGCGGGGGGTACACCGGGGAGCTGTTTTTT.

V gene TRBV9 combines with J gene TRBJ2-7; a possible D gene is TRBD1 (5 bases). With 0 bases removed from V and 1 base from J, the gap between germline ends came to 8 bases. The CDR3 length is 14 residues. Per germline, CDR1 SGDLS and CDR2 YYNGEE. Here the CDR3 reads CASSVDHRSYEQYF. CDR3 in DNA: TGTGCCAGCAGCGTAGACCACAGGTCCTACGAGCAGTACTTC.

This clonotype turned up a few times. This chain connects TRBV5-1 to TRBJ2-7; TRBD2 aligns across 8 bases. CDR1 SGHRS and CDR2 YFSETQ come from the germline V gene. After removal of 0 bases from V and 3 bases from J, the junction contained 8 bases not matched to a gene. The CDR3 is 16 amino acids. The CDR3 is CASSLEAGTRVYEQYF. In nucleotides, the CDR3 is TGCGCCAGCAGCTTGGAGGCGGGGACTAGGGTCTACGAGCAGTACTTC.

This chain's CDR3 is CSARSGNTYNEQFF. The CDR3 DNA follows: TGCAGTGCTAGGAGCGGAAATACCTACAATGAGCAGTTCTTC. The chain uses TRBV20-1 and TRBJ2-1; the D gene is possibly TRBD2 (5 bases). The V gene's germline CDR1 is DFQATT and CDR2 SNEGSKA (reference sequence). V shed 3 bases and J shed 2 bases, with 11 bases lying between them. The CDR3 is 14 residues long.